The T cell receptor beta chain under discussion was sequenced for a study of blood T cell repertoires in COVID-19. Study at large: Acute-phase and convalescent COVID-19 samples originated in the United States, Italy and Spain.

The Seattle site enrolled patients during active infection and followed them longitudinally. Source study methods: From reference gene primer amplification, estimates of nucleated cell counts were derived. Some clones are missing from TCRdb's copy, which holds only in-frame ones; the method was immunoSEQ multiplex PCR. From that table come the V and J calls and clone size; the DNA was used to work out D and trimming. The sample has some 390,000 clones, approximately 90% seen once; the top ten hold around 1.5%. Germline assignment: CDR1 MDHEN and CDR2 SYDVKM. The CDR3 loop spans 12 amino acids. V was pared by 6 bases and J by 8 bases, with 13 bases between.

This clonotype originated in a woman aged 40-49 years with COVID-19, enrolled during active disease. Sequences were obtained from peripheral blood. The V gene is TRBV28, the J gene TRBJ1-2, with D possibly matching TRBD1 (5 bases). The CDR3, as DNA: TGTGCCAGCAGAAGACAGTTCGCAGGCTACACCTTC. Translating gives CASRRQFAGYTF.